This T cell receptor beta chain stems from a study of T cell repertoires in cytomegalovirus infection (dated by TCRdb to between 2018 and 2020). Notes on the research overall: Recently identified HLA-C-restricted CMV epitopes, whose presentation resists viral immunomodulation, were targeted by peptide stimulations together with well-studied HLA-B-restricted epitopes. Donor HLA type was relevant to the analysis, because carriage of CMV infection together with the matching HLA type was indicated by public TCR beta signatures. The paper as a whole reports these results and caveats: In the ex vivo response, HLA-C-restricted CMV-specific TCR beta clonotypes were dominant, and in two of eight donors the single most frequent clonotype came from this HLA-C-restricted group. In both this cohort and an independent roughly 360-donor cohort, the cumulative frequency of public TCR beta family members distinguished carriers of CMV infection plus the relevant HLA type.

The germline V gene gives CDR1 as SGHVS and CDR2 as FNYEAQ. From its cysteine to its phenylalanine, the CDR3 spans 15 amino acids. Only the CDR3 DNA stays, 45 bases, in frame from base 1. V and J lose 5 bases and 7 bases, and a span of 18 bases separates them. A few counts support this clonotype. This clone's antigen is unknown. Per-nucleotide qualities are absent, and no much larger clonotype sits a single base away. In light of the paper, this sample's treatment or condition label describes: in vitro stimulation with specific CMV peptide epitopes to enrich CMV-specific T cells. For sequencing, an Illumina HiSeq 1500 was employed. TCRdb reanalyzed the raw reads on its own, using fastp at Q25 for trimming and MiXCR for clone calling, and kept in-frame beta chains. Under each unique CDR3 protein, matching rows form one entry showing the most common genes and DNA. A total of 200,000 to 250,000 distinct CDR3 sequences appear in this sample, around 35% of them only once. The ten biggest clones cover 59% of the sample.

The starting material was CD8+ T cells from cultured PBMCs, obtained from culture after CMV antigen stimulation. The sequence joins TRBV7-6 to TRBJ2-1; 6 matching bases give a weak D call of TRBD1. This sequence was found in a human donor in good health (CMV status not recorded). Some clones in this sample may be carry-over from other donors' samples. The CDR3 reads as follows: CASSPTKGVGNEQFF. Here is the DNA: TGTGCCAGCAGCCCAACTAAGGGGGTGGGGAATGAGCAGTTCTTC.